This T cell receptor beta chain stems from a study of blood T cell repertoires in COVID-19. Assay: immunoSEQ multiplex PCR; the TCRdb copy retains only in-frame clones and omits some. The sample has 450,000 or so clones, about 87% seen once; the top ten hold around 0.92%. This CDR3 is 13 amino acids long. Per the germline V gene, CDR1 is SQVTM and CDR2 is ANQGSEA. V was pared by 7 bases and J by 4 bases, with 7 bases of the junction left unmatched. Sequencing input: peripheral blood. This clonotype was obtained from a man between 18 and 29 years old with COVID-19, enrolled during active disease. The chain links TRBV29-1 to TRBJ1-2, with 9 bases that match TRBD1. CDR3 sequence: CSARTGVGYGYTF. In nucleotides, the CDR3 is TGCAGCGCCCGGACAGGGGTTGGCTATGGCTACACCTTC.